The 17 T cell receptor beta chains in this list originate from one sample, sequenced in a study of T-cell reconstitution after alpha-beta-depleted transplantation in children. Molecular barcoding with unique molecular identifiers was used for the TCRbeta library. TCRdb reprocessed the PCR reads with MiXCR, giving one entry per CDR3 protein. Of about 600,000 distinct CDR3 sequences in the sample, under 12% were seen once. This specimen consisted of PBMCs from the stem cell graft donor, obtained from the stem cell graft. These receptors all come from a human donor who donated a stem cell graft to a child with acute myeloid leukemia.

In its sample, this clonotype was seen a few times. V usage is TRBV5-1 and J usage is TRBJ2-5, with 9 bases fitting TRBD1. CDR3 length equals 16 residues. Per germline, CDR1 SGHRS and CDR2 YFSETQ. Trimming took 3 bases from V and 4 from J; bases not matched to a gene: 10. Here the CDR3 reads CASSSAGTGFGETQYF. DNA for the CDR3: TGCGCCAGCAGCTCTGCCGGGACAGGGTTTGGAGAGACCCAGTACTTC.

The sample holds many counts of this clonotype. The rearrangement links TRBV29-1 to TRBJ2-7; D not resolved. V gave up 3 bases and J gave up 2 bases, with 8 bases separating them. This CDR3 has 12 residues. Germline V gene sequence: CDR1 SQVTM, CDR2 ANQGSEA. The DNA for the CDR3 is TGCAGCGTTGACACGGATACCTACGAGCAGTACTTC. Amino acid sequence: CSVDTDTYEQYF.

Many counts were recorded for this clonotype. CDR3 coding DNA: TGCAGTGCTAGAGCCGCGGACACCTACAATGAGCAGTTCTTC. It encodes CSARAADTYNEQFF. The rearrangement uses TRBV20-1 and TRBJ2-1, with a possible D match to TRBD1 (5 bases). The V and J ends lost 1 base and 2 bases respectively, with 9 bases between them. The CDR3 has 14 residues. Germline V gene sequence: CDR1 DFQATT, CDR2 SNEGSKA (reference sequence).

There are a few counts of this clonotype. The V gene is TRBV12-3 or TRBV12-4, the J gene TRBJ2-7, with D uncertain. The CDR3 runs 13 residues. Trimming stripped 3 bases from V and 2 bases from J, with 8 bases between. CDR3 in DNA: TGTGCCAGCAGTTTTAGTCAAACCTACGAGCAGTACTTC. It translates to CASSFSQTYEQYF.

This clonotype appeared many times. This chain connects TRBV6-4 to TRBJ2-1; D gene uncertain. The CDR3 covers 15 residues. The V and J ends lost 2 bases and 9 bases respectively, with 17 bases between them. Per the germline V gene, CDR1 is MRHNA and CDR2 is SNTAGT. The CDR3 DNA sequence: TGTGCCAGCAGTGACGGCCCTATGGAGTCCCGTGAGCAGTTCTTC. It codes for CASSDGPMESREQFF.

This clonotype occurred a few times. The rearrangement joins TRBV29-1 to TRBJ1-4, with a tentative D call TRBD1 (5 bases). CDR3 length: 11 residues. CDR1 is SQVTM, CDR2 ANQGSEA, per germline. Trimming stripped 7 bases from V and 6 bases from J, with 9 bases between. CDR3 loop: CSGGRDEKLFF. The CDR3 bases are TGCAGCGGGGGACGGGATGAAAAACTGTTTTTT.

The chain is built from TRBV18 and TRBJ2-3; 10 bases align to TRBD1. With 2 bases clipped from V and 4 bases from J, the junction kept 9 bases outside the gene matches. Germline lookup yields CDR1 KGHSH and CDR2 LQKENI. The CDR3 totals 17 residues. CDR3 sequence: CASSPWTGGVTPDTQYF. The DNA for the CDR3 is TGTGCCAGCTCACCATGGACAGGGGGGGTAACGCCAGATACGCAGTATTTT.

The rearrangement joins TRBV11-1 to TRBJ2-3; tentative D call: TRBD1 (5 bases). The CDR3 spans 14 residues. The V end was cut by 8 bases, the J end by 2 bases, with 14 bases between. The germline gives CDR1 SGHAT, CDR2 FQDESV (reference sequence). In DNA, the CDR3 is TGTGCCAGCGGTCGAAAGGGGAACACAGATACGCAGTATTTT. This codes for CASGRKGNTDTQYF.

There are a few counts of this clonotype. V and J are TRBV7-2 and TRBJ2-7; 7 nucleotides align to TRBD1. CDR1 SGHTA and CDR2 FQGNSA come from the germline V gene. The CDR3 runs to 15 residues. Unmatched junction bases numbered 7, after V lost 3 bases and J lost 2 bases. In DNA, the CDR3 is TGTGCCAGCAGCTTCGAGGGGACAGATCCCTACGAGCAGTACTTC. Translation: CASSFEGTDPYEQYF.

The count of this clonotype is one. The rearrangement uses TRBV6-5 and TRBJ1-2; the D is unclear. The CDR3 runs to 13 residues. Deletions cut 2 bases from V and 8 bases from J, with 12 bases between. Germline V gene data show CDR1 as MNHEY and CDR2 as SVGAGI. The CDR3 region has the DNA TGTGCCAGCAGTTACAGCCGCGGGGAAGGCTACACCTTC. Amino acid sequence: CASSYSRGEGYTF.

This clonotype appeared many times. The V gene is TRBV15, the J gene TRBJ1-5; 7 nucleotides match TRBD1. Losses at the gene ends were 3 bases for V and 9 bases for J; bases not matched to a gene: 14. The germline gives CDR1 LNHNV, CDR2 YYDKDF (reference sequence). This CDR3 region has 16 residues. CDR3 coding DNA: TGTGCCACCAGCAGCCCCCAGGGGGAGGCGCGGGGGCCCCAGCATTTT. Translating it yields CATSSPQGEARGPQHF.

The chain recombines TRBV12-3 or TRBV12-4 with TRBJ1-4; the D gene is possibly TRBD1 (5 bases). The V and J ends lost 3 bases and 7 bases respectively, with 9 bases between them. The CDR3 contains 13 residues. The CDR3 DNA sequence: TGTGCCAGCAGTTTGGGACTGCTTGAAAAACTGTTTTTT. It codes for CASSLGLLEKLFF.

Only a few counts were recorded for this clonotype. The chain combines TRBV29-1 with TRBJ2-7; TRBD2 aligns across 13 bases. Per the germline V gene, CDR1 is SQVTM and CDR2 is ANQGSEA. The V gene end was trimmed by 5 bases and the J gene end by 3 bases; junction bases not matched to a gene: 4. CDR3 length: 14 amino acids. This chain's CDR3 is CSVTGLAGDYEQYF. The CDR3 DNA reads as TGCAGCGTTACCGGACTAGCGGGAGACTACGAGCAGTACTTC.

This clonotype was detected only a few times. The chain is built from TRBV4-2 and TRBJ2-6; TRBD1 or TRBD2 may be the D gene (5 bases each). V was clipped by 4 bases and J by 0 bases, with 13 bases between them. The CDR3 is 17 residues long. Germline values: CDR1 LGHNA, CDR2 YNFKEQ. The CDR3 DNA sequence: TGTGCCAGCAGCCCAGGGACCGAAAACTCTGGGGCCAACGTCCTGACTTTC. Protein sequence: CASSPGTENSGANVLTF.

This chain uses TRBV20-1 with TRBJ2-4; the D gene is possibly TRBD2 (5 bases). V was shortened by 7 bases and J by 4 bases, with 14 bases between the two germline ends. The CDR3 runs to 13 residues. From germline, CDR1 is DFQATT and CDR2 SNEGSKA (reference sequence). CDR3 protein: CSVSQADKNIQYF. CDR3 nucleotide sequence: TGCAGTGTCTCACAAGCGGATAAAAACATTCAGTACTTC.

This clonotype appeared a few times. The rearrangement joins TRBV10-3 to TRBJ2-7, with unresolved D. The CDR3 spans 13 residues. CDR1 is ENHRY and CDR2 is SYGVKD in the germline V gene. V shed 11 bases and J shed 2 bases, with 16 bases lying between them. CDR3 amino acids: CAPPTGSPYEQYF. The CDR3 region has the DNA TGTGCCCCTCCAACGGGCAGTCCCTACGAGCAGTACTTC.

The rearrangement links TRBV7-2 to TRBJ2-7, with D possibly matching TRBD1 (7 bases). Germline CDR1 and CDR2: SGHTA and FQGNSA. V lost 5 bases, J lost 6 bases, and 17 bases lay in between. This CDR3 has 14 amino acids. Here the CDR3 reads CASSPLRDRGEQYF. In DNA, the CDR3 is TGTGCCAGCAGCCCCCTGCGGGACAGAGGCGAGCAGTACTTC.